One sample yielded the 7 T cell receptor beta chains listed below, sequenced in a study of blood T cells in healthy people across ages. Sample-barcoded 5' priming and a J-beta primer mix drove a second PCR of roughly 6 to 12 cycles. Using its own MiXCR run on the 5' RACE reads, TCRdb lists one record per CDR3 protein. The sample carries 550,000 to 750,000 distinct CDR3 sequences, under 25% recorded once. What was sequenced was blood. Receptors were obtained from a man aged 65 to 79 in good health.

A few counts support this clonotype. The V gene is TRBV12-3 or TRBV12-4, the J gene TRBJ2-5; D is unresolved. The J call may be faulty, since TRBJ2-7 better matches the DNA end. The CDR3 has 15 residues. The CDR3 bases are TGTGCCAGCAGTTTAGCCAATCCTTTCCCCTACGAGCAGTACTTC. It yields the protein CASSLANPFPYEQYF.

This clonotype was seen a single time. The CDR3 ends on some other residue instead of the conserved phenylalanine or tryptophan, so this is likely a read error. CDR3 sequence reads: CASRHDGTNYEQYL. In nucleotides, the CDR3 is TGTGCCAGCAGGCACGACGGCACCAACTACGAGCAGTACCTC. The rearrangement uses TRBV6-5 and TRBJ2-5; D gene uncertain. The J call is uncertain, as TRBJ2-7 better fits the DNA end. Germline CDR1 and CDR2: MNHEY and SVGAGI. The CDR3 is 14 amino acids.

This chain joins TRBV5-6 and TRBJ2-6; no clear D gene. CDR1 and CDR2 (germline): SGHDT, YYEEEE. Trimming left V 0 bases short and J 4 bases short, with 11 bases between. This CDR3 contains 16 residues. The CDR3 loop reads CASSLVKGSGANVLTF. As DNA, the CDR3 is TGTGCCAGCAGCTTGGTCAAGGGTTCCGGGGCCAACGTCCTGACTTTC. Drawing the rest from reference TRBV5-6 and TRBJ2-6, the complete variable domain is DAGVTQSPTHLIKTRGQQVTLRCSPKSGHDTVSWYQQALGQGPQFIFQYYEEEERQRGNFPDRFSGHQFPNYSSELNVNALLLGDSALYLCASSLVKGSGANVLTFGAGSRLTVL.

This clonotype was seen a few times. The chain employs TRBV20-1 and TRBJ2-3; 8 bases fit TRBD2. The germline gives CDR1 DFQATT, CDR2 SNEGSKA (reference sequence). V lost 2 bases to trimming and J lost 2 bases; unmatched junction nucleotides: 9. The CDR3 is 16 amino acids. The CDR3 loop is CSARPQFSGATDTQYF. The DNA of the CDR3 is TGCAGTGCTAGACCCCAGTTTAGCGGGGCCACAGATACGCAGTATTTT.

The CDR3 protein is CASSYSPWGTDTQYF. CDR3 nucleotides: TGCGCCAGCAGCTATTCCCCGTGGGGCACAGATACGCAGTATTTT. The chain couples TRBV5-1 to TRBJ2-3; unclear D gene. V was shortened by 3 bases and J by 1 base, with 12 bases between the two germline ends. The germline CDR1 and CDR2 sequences are SGHRS and YFSETQ. The CDR3 has 15 residues.

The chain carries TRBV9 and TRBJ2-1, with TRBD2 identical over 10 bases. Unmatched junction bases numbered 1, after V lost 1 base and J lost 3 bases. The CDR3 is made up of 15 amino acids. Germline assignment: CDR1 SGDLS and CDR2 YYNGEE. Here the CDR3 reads CASSVIAGGYNEQFF. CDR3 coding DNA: TGTGCCAGCAGCGTAATAGCGGGAGGCTACAATGAGCAGTTCTTC.

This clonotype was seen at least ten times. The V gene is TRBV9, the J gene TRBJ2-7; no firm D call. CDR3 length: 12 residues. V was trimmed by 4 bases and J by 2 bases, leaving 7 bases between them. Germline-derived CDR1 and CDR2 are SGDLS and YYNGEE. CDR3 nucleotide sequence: TGTGCCAGCAGCCCCTCTGCCTACGAGCAGTACTTC. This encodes CASSPSAYEQYF.